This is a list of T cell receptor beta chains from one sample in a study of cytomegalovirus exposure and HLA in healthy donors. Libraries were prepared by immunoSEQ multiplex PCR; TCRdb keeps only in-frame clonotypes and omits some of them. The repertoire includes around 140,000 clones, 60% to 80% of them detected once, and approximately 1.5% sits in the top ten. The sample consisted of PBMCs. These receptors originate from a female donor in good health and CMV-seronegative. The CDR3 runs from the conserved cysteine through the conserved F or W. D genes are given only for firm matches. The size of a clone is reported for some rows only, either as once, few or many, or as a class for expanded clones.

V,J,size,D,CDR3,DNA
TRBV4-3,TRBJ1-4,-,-,CASSQVFSANEKLFF,TGCGCCAGCAGCCAAGTTTTTTCCGCTAATGAAAAACTGTTTTTT
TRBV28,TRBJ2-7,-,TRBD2,CASSPQSGRALREQYF,TGTGCCAGCAGTCCTCAGAGCGGGAGGGCTTTGAGGGAGCAGTACTTC
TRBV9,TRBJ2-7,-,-,CASSVGGVSYEQYF,TGTGCCAGCAGCGTAGGGGGGGTGTCCTACGAGCAGTACTTC
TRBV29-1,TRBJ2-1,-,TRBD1,CSVTPVTGLDNEQFF,TGCAGCGTCACCCCAGTGACAGGGTTGGACAATGAGCAGTTCTTC
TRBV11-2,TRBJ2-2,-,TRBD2,CASSPTGTSGYTGELFF,TGTGCCAGCAGCCCAACCGGGACTAGCGGATACACCGGGGAGCTGTTTTTT
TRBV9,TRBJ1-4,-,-,CASSVARVGEKLFF,TGTGCCAGCAGCGTAGCCAGGGTAGGCGAAAAACTGTTTTTT
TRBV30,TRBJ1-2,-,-,CASLGGGGYTF,TGTGCCTCCCTGGGGGGTGGTGGCTACACCTTC
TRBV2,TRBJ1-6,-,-,CASSESSGGPLHF,TGTGCCAGCAGTGAATCGAGCGGGGGCCCCCTCCACTTT
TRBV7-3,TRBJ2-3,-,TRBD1,CASSSDRERYSTNTQYF,TGTGCCAGCAGCTCGGACAGGGAAAGGTACTCCACCAATACGCAGTATTTT
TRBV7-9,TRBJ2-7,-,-,CASSLQAPEQYF,TGTGCCAGCAGCTTACAGGCGCCTGAGCAGTACTTC
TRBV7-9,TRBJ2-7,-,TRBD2,CASSWASGTGEQYF,TGTGCCAGCAGCTGGGCTAGCGGGACCGGGGAGCAGTACTTC
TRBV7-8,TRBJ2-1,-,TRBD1,CASSSGQGWNEQFF,TGTGCCAGCAGCTCCGGACAGGGGTGGAATGAGCAGTTCTTC
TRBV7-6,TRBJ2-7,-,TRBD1,CASSPGQGAYEQYF,TGTGCCAGCAGCCCGGGACAGGGGGCCTACGAGCAGTACTTC
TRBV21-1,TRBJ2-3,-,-,CASTRGGLAGGPDTQYF,TGTGCCAGCACGAGGGGGGGACTAGCGGGAGGCCCAGATACGCAGTATTTT
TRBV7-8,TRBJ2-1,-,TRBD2,CASSWKKGLAGGRNEQFF,TGTGCCAGCAGCTGGAAGAAGGGACTAGCGGGAGGGAGGAATGAGCAGTTCTTC
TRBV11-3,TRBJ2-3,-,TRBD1,CASSLGTGPTDTQYF,TGTGCCAGCAGCTTAGGGACAGGGCCCACAGATACGCAGTATTTT
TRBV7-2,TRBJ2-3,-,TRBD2,CASSLGAGGDTQYF,TGTGCCAGCAGCTTAGGCGCGGGAGGAGATACGCAGTATTTT
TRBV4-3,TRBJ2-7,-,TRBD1,CASSYRGGDEQYF,TGCGCCAGCAGTTACAGGGGCGGCGACGAGCAGTACTTC
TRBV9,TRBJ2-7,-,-,CASSVGGYSYEQYF,TGTGCCAGCAGCGTAGGAGGCTACTCCTACGAGCAGTACTTC
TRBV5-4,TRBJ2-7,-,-,CASSLRDKSYEQYF,TGTGCCAGCAGTCTGAGGGACAAGTCCTACGAGCAGTACTTC
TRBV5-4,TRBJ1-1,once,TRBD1,CASSFGGTGGKNTEAFF,TGTGCCAGCAGTTTCGGAGGGACAGGGGGTAAGAACACTGAAGCTTTCTTT
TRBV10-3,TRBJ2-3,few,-,CAISEWYSSTDTQYF,TGTGCCATCAGTGAGTGGTACAGTTCCACAGATACGCAGTATTTT
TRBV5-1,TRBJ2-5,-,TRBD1,CASSLEGTGFQETQYF,TGCGCCAGCAGCTTGGAGGGGACAGGGTTTCAAGAGACCCAGTACTTC
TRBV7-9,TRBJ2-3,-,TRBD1,CASSHWTGGTDTQYF,TGTGCCAGCAGCCATTGGACAGGGGGAACAGATACGCAGTATTTT
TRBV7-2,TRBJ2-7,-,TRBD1,CASSLRMGQGVYEQYF,TGTGCCAGCAGCTTAAGAATGGGACAGGGGGTCTACGAGCAGTACTTC
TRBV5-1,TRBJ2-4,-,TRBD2,CASSLLNSGGNIQYF,TGCGCCAGCAGCTTGCTTAACTCGGGAGGGAACATTCAGTACTTC
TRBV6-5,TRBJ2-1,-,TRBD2,CASRVAGNNEQFF,TGTGCCTCCCGGGTAGCGGGGAACAATGAGCAGTTCTTC
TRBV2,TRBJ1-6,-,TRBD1,CASSEATGLSSYNSPLHF,TGTGCCAGCAGTGAAGCGACAGGGCTGAGCTCCTATAATTCACCCCTCCACTTT
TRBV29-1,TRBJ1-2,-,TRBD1,CSVEVGQGHGYTF,TGCAGCGTTGAAGTGGGACAGGGCCATGGCTACACCTTC
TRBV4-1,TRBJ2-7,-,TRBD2,CASSLQTSGVDEQYF,TGCGCCAGCAGCCTCCAGACTAGCGGAGTGGACGAGCAGTACTTC
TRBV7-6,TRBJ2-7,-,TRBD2,CASSLIAGILYEQYF,TGTGCCAGCAGCCTAATAGCGGGAATTCTCTACGAGCAGTACTTC
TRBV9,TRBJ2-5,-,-,CASSPRRGTGETQYF,TGTGCCAGCAGCCCTAGAAGAGGAACGGGAGAGACCCAGTACTTC
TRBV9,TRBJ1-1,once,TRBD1,CASSAGTGGRNTEAFF,TGTGCCAGCAGCGCTGGGACAGGGGGCCGGAACACTGAAGCTTTCTTT
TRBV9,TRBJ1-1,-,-,CASSVASSGEAFF,TGTGCCAGCAGCGTAGCTTCATCAGGGGAGGCTTTCTTT
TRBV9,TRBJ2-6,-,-,CASSVDPSSGANVLTF,TGTGCCAGCAGCGTAGACCCGAGCTCTGGGGCCAACGTCCTGACTTTC
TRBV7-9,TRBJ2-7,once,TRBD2,CASSPGRGEQYF,TGTGCCAGCAGCCCAGGGAGGGGCGAGCAGTACTTC
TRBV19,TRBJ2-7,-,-,CASSISPAYEQYF,TGTGCCAGTAGTATCTCCCCGGCCTACGAGCAGTACTTC
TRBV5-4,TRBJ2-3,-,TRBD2,CASSLELAGNTDTQYF,TGTGCCAGCAGCTTGGAACTAGCGGGGAACACAGATACGCAGTATTTT
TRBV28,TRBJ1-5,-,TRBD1,CASGSGTGIVGNQPQHF,TGTGCCAGCGGATCCGGGACAGGGATTGTTGGCAATCAGCCCCAGCATTTT
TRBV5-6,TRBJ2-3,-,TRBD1,CASSLEDRGWGTDTQYF,TGTGCCAGCAGCTTGGAGGACAGGGGATGGGGCACAGATACGCAGTATTTT
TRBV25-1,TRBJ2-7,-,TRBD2,CASSPGVAGTKSYEQYF,TGTGCCAGCTCGCCCGGAGTAGCGGGTACGAAGTCCTACGAGCAGTACTTC
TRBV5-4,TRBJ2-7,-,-,CASSLSLSIEGDEQYF,TGTGCCAGCAGCTTGAGTCTTTCGATCGAGGGGGACGAGCAGTACTTC
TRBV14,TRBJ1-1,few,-,CASSLLTGLGNTEAFF,TGTGCCAGCAGCCTCTTGACGGGATTGGGGAACACTGAAGCTTTCTTT
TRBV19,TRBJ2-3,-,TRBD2,CASSPIGTSGLVDTQYF,TGTGCCAGTAGTCCGATAGGGACTAGCGGATTGGTAGATACGCAGTATTTT
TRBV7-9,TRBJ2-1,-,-,CANSFESDEQFF,TGTGCCAACAGCTTCGAGTCGGATGAGCAGTTCTTC
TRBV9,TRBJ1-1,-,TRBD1,CASSLGLGQVFMNTEAFF,TGTGCCAGCAGCCTAGGATTGGGACAGGTCTTTATGAACACTGAAGCTTTCTTT
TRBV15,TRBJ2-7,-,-,CATSRGASYEQYF,TGTGCCACCAGCAGGGGGGCTTCCTACGAGCAGTACTTC
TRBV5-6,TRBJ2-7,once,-,CASSLYPGQIYEQYF,TGTGCCAGCAGCCTGTACCCCGGACAGATCTACGAGCAGTACTTC
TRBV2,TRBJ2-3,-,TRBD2,CASSLSGVSTDTQYF,TGTGCCAGCAGCCTTAGCGGGGTGAGCACAGATACGCAGTATTTT
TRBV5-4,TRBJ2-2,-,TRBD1,CASSFLTGANTGELFF,TGTGCCAGCAGCTTTCTCACAGGGGCGAACACCGGGGAGCTGTTTTTT
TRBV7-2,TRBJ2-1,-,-,CASNPTGAYYNEQFF,TGTGCCAGCAACCCTACCGGAGCGTATTACAATGAGCAGTTCTTC
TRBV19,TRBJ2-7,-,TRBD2,CASSPGTSGSPYEQYF,TGTGCCAGTAGTCCGGGGACTAGCGGGAGTCCCTACGAGCAGTACTTC
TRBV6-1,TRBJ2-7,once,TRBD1,CASSSPDRGYEQYF,TGTGCCAGCAGCTCGCCGGACAGGGGCTACGAGCAGTACTTC
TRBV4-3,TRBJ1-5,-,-,CASSQEATGNQPQHF,TGCGCCAGCAGCCAAGAAGCTACAGGCAATCAGCCCCAGCATTTT
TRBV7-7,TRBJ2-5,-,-,CASSLGGTLQETQYF,TGTGCCAGCAGCTTAGGCGGGACTCTCCAAGAGACCCAGTACTTC
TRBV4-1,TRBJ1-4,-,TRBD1,CASSPGQGSNLGKLFF,TGCGCCAGCAGCCCGGGACAGGGGTCGAATCTGGGAAAACTGTTTTTT
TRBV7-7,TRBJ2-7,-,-,CASSLVGGGEQYF,TGTGCCAGCAGCTTAGTGGGGGGTGGCGAGCAGTACTTC
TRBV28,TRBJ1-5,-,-,CASSLGPTEGHQPQHF,TGTGCCAGCAGTTTAGGGCCTACAGAGGGTCATCAGCCCCAGCATTTT
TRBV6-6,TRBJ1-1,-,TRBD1,CASSPAPTGGITEAFF,TGTGCCAGCAGTCCAGCCCCGACAGGGGGCATCACTGAAGCTTTCTTT
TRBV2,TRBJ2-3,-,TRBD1,CASSQGQITDTQYF,TGTGCCAGCAGCCAGGGACAGATAACAGATACGCAGTATTTT